Below, one T cell receptor beta chain is given with its context. V gave up 11 bases and J gave up 4 bases, with 18 bases separating them. The germline V gene has CDR1 MDHEN and CDR2 SYDVKM. The CDR3 runs 14 residues. A sample-barcoded 5' primer and a J-beta primer mix were used in a second PCR of about 6 to 11 cycles. MiXCR, applied by TCRdb to the 5' RACE reads, yields one record per CDR3 protein. The table includes roughly 1,700,000 distinct CDR3 sequences, about 30% detected once. This sample was taken from a study of blood T cells in healthy people across ages. The chain couples TRBV28 to TRBJ2-1; D might be TRBD2 (6 bases). This TCR was sampled from a woman under 40 in good health. The sample consisted of blood. CDR3 nucleotide sequence: TGTGCCCGCCTAGGTGGGGGGTTTTACAATGAGCAGTTCTTC. Translation: CARLGGGFYNEQFF.